The source of this TCR beta chain is a study of blood T cell repertoires in COVID-19. Study background: Samples taken during acute and convalescent COVID-19 were collected in the United States, Italy and Spain.

Source study methods: Nucleated cell number was recorded as an estimate derived from reference gene primer amplification. The data were produced by immunoSEQ multiplex PCR, yet TCRdb's version contains in-frame clones alone and is incomplete. V and J calls and clone size are those listed in that table; D and trimming were worked out from the DNA. There are 240,000 or so clones in the sample; over 80% occur only once, and about 2% lies in the top ten. Germline V gene lookup returns CDR1 SNHLY and CDR2 FYNNEI. The CDR3 has 14 residues. The J segment lost 5 bases and the V segment lost 10 bases, leaving 12 bases of the junction unmatched.

The sequenced material came from peripheral blood. The clonotype originates from a man aged 25 to 40 who had recovered from COVID-19. This sequence joins TRBV2 and TRBJ1-2; TRBD1 matches 8 bases. CDR3 sequence reads: CATQRQGPWYGYTF. The CDR3 region has the DNA TGTGCCACCCAAAGACAGGGGCCGTGGTATGGCTACACCTTC.